This T cell receptor beta chain was retrieved from a study of T cells and Merkel cell carcinoma outcomes. Overall study results and limits: Merkel cell carcinoma outcomes were reportedly predicted by repertoire and T-cell density.

The CDR3 spans 13 residues. CDR1 is SGHAT, CDR2 FQNNGV, per germline. The V end lost 5 bases, the J end lost 6 bases, and 10 bases lay between the germline ends. This clone has a single count. No antigen is known for it. Generated by immunoSEQ multiplex PCR, the TCRdb table keeps only in-frame clones and is missing some. The data contain about 14,000 clones, roughly 92% of them singletons. Material for sequencing was tumor tissue from Merkel cell carcinoma. The sequence was obtained from a human donor with Merkel cell carcinoma. This chain joins TRBV11-2 and TRBJ2-2, with no clear D. The CDR3 DNA follows: TGTGCCAGCAGCCGTCAATTAGCCGGGGAGCTGTTTTTT. Amino acid sequence: CASSRQLAGELFF.